This T cell receptor (beta chain) is drawn from a study of beta chain features in type 1 diabetes. Study-level findings and limits: Any HLA effect on TCRB rearrangement was left unresolved by small sub-analyses. Naive, central memory and Treg TCRB repertoires seemed to resemble each other more closely in patients than they did in healthy donors.

V was cut by 5 bases and J by 4 bases, with 15 bases left in between. This CDR3 is built from 14 residues. Germline V gene lookup returns CDR1 MNHEY and CDR2 SVGAGI. This clone was counted only a few times. Its antigen is not known. The entirety of the isolated RNA underwent reverse transcription, so expressed TCRB transcripts were sequenced. Naive, central memory and regulatory T cell samples produced a mean of roughly 3.5 million reads. Assay used: immunoSEQ multiplex PCR; TCRdb lists only in-frame clones, some missing. The data show more than 150,000 clones, about 9.1% seen once. This sequence originates from a woman between 18 and 30 years old in good health. The chain carries TRBV6-5 and TRBJ2-7; D may be TRBD1 (6 bases). Sequenced: central memory CD4+ T cells from blood. The CDR3 region is CASSGRDKLYEQYF. For the CDR3, the DNA is TGTGCCAGCAGTGGCCGGGACAAGCTTTACGAGCAGTACTTC.